A selection of T cell receptor beta chains follows, all from one sample in a study of human T cells and chemical hapten exposure. TCRdb called the RACE reads again in MiXCR, with one record for every CDR3 protein. The repertoire has approximately 91,000 distinct CDR3 sequences, around 10% of them found once; the top ten carry 1.6%. This specimen was whole blood, taken in connection with sensitization to the hapten diphenylcyclopropenone (DPC). These receptors were obtained from a young man with alopecia areata. Some clones in this sample may be carry-over from other donors' samples. Both conserved end residues are trimmed from each CDR3.

cdr3_aa	j_call	v_call
SALDTGGSYNEQF	TRBJ2-1	TRBV20-1
ASSESRVGTDTQY	TRBJ2-3	TRBV6-5
SAADWQSLQETQY	TRBJ2-5	TRBV20-1
ASSLGQVISNEKLF	TRBJ1-4	TRBV7-6
ASSWVGGNYNEQF	TRBJ2-1	TRBV12-3/TRBV12-4
SARRAGGPLNTGELF	TRBJ2-2	TRBV29-1
SATGSGIYNEQF	TRBJ2-1	TRBV20-1
ASSEKGPPTAGYT	TRBJ1-2	TRBV7-8
ASSSRTSGSYNEQF	TRBJ2-1	TRBV28
SAPQQATNEKLF	TRBJ1-4	TRBV20-1
SVAGAPPRTGEQY	TRBJ2-7	TRBV29-1
ASSLGGPTETQY	TRBJ2-5	TRBV7-7
ASSPSGGLRETQY	TRBJ2-5	TRBV7-6
ASGHATGGINEQY	TRBJ2-7	TRBV5-1
ASSLRDRPHEQY	TRBJ2-7	TRBV7-7
ASSAGTGGSNQPQH	TRBJ1-5	TRBV18
ASSFSGVITDTQY	TRBJ2-3	TRBV7-6
ASNFGSQETQY	TRBJ2-5	TRBV6-1
ASSPYRVSGTEAF	TRBJ1-1	TRBV4-2
SARDMSRGSYGYT	TRBJ1-2	TRBV20-1
ASSLGQGRNEKLF	TRBJ1-4	TRBV7-8
ASSIESYNEQF	TRBJ2-1	TRBV19
ASGFPGETQY	TRBJ2-5	TRBV12-5
ASSLVGRSSYEQY	TRBJ2-7	TRBV5-1
ASVPYRYSNQPQH	TRBJ1-5	TRBV5-7
ASSLDGGLPQH	TRBJ1-5	TRBV7-2
ASSLEGLLQETQY	TRBJ2-5	TRBV11-2
ASSWWGTGNTGELF	TRBJ2-2	TRBV11-2
ASSFTGYEQY	TRBJ2-7	TRBV27
ASSLRQGEQF	TRBJ2-1	TRBV27
ASSPDGSNQPQH	TRBJ1-5	TRBV18
ASSLETYNEQF	TRBJ2-1	TRBV11-2
ASSTLEVGGETQY	TRBJ2-5	TRBV19
ASSYEGGSGANVLT	TRBJ2-6	TRBV6-5
SVSYRDRVFYTEAF	TRBJ1-1	TRBV29-1
SAVLSGAAYEQY	TRBJ2-7	TRBV20-1
ASSKRTETNTGELF	TRBJ2-2	TRBV4-2
ASSLAARSGVGELF	TRBJ2-2	TRBV5-4
ASSARGELF	TRBJ2-2	TRBV9
ASSDPQAGNSPLH	TRBJ1-6	TRBV5-1
ASSLDWSSYGYT	TRBJ1-2	TRBV5-1
SAPSVGSYEQY	TRBJ2-7	TRBV20-1
ASSLDFRDTQY	TRBJ2-3	TRBV7-3
ASSSDRILAKNIQY	TRBJ2-4	TRBV19
SDQGSGAF	TRBJ1-1	TRBV29-1
ASSVDGDRTDTQY	TRBJ2-3	TRBV9
ASSFSGAQETQY	TRBJ2-5	TRBV12-3/TRBV12-4
ASSRDEQY	TRBJ2-7	TRBV28
ASSLGGDSYQPQH	TRBJ1-5	TRBV7-2
ASSVTSGGFDTQY	TRBJ2-3	TRBV5-1
AISVREASSYNSPLH	TRBJ1-6	TRBV10-3
ASSPAGSDQETQY	TRBJ2-5	TRBV7-2
SARPLAASYNEQF	TRBJ2-1	TRBV20-1